This entry concerns a single T cell receptor beta chain. The antigen remains undetermined. V was shortened by 0 bases and J by 3 bases, with 12 bases between the two germline ends. CDR1 is LGHNA, CDR2 YSLEER, per germline. This CDR3 has 15 amino acids. TCRdb reprocessed the 5' RACE reads with MiXCR, giving one entry per CDR3 protein. Counted here are 210,000 or so distinct CDR3 sequences, 6.5% to 8.5% occurring once; the ten biggest clones make up about 2%. These data originate in a study of identical twins. Study conclusions and caveats: Conclusions came from cross-sectional statistical analysis, not from following the same donors. Reduced insertions were recorded for abundant cord blood beta clonotypes, with no such pattern in memory repertoires. Within monozygotic twins, out-of-frame TCR alpha sharing was underestimated by the models.

The same specimen was also included in a second study, on yellow fever vaccine responses in identical twins.

This clonotype was obtained from a woman aged 18-29 years in good health. The sample taken for sequencing was memory (CD45RO+) T cells sorted from blood. The rearrangement joins TRBV4-3 to TRBJ2-7; maybe TRBD2 (6 bases). The CDR3 region has the DNA TGCGCCAGCAGCCAAGACACGGGAGCTCTCTACGAGCAGTACTTC. As protein: CASSQDTGALYEQYF.